This entry features one TCR beta chain sequence. Its antigen is unidentified. This sample was taken from a study of blood T cells in healthy people across ages. Total RNA amounts of at least 5 micrograms were extracted per sample. The V and J ends lost 8 bases and 10 bases respectively, with 11 bases between them. CDR1 is SQVTM and CDR2 is ANQGSEA in the germline V gene. The CDR3 spans 9 residues. The use of a sample-barcoded 5' primer and a J-beta primer mix characterized a second PCR of 7 to 11 cycles. Template switching added a 12-random-nucleotide identifier to every cDNA molecule. One entry per CDR3 protein results from TCRdb running MiXCR on the 5' RACE reads. This sample has 1.5 million to 2 million distinct CDR3 sequences, with 28% found just once. Study findings and constraints: Among T cells, TCR beta diversity per million cells dropped roughly linearly as age rose. Donor CMV infection status was unknown, possibly confounding age-related changes in expanded clonotypes.

The sequence was obtained from a woman aged 25 to 39 in good health. The chain carries TRBV29-1 and TRBJ1-1, with a weak D call TRBD1 (6 bases). The specimen sequenced was blood. In DNA, the CDR3 is TGCAGCACCGGACAGAGAGCTTTCTTT. Encoded protein: CSTGQRAFF.